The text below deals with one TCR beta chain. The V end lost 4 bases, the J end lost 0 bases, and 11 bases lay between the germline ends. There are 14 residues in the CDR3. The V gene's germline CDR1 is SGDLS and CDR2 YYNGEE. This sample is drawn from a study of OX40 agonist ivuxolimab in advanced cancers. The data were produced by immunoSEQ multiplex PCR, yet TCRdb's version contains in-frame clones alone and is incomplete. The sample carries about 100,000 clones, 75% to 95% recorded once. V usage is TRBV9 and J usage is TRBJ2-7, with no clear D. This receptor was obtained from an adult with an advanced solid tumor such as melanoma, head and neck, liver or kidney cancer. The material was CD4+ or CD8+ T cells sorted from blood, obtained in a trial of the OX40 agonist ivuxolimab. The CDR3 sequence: CASSSDSHSYEQYF. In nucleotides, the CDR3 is TGTGCCAGCAGCTCAGACTCGCACTCCTACGAGCAGTACTTC. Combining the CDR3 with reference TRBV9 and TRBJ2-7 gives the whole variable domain DSGVTQTPKHLITATGQRVTLRCSPRSGDLSVYWYQQSLDQGLQFLIQYYNGEERAKGNILERFSAQQFPDLHSELNLSSLELGDSALYFCASSSDSHSYEQYFGPGTRLTVT.